The T cell receptor (beta chain) under discussion was sequenced for a study of neoadjuvant nivolumab and ipilimumab in lung cancer. Study-wide results and limits: Resected-tumor TCR richness correlated positively with pretherapy blood richness. TCR sequencing covered a small number of samples. TCR richness and clonality were higher in tumors than adjacent uninvolved lung. From pretherapy to surgery, tumor richness and clonality rose with dual therapy.

Concerning this clone: What it binds is unknown.

With 7 bases clipped from V and 4 bases from J, the junction kept 2 bases outside the gene matches. Germline V gene lookup returns CDR1 SEHNR and CDR2 FQNEAQ (reference sequence). The CDR3 has 12 residues. Sequencing was performed with immunoSEQ multiplex PCR; in TCRdb, only in-frame clones are kept and a portion is missing. The profile shows approximately 7,000 clones, roughly three quarters of them singletons. The specimen comprised tumor tissue, sampled after neoadjuvant nivolumab, alone or with ipilimumab, at or shortly before surgery. This rearrangement joins TRBV7-9 to TRBJ1-1, with 8 bases matching TRBD1. The TCR sequence derives from an adult with non-small cell lung cancer. The CDR3: CASNTGGTEAFF. CDR3 in DNA: TGTGCCAGCAATACAGGGGGCACTGAAGCTTTCTTT.